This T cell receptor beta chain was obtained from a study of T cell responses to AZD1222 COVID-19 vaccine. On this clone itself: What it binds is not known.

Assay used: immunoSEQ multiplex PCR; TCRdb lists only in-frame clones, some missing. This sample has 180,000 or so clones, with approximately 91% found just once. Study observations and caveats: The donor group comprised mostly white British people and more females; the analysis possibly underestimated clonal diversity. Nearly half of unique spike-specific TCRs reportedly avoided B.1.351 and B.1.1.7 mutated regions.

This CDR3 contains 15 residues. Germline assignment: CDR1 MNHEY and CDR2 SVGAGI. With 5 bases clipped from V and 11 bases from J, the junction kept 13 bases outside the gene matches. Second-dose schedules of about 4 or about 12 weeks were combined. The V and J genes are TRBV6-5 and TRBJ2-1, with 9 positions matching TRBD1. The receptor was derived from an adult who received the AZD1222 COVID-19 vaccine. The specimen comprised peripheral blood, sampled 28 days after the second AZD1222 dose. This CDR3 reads CASSPGTGIASKQFF. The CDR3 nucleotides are TGTGCCAGCAGTCCCGGGACAGGGATCGCTAGTAAGCAGTTCTTC.